Reported below is one T cell receptor (beta chain). Antigen: not known. This PCR relied on a set of 60 Vbeta primers and 13 Jbeta primers. The assay was immunoSEQ multiplex PCR, and TCRdb's table has in-frame clones only and misses some. The sample holds about 110,000 clones, more than 70% seen once. The source of the sample is a study of cytomegalovirus exposure and HLA in healthy donors. Study-level results: Per published accounts, TCR beta sequences correctly predicted the HLA-A and HLA-B alleles of most subjects. For most TCR sequences rarity was the rule, although some public TCRs occurred in many donors.

The sequenced material came from PBMCs. The receptor comes from a man aged 30 to 39 in good health and CMV-seronegative.

The CDR3: CASSAATGLSNQPQHF. For the CDR3, the DNA is TGTGCCAGCAGCGCCGCGACAGGTTTGAGCAATCAGCCCCAGCATTTT. This chain links TRBV7-8 with TRBJ1-5, with a possible D match to TRBD1 (6 bases). This CDR3 comprises 16 residues. Germline assignment: CDR1 SGHVS and CDR2 FQNEAQ. Trimming pared 5 bases from V and 1 base from J, leaving 15 bases between.